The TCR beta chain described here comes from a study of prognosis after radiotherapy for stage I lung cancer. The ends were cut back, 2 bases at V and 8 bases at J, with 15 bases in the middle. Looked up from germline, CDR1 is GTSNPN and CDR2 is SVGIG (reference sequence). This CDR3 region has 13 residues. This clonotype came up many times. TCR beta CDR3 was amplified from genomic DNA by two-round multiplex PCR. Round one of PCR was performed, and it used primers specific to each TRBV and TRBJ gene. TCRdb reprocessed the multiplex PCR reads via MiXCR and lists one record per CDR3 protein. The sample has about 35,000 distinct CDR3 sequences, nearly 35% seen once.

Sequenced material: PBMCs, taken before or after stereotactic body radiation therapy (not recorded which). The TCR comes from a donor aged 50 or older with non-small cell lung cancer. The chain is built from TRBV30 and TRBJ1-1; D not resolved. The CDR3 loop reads CAWSPPQAGEAFF. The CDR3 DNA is TGTGCCTGGAGTCCCCCCCAAGCAGGCGAAGCTTTCTTT.